This T cell receptor (beta chain) was profiled in a study of blood T cells in healthy people across ages. Findings and caveats of the study: A roughly linear age-dependent decrease characterized TCR beta diversity per million T cells.

As for this clonotype: Its specificity is not known. Since a much larger clone is just one base distant, this may be a read error.

The draw of peripheral blood yielded roughly 10 milliliters from each donor. Using a J-beta primer mix together with a sample-barcoded 5' primer, a second PCR was run for roughly 6 to 11 cycles. The authors tagged each cDNA molecule using a template-switch adaptor with 12 random nucleotides. Via MiXCR, TCRdb re-called the 5' RACE reads, giving one row per CDR3 protein. This sample has 1 million or so distinct CDR3 sequences, with 35% to 50% found just once. This CDR3 is 15 amino acids long. The germline gives CDR1 LNHNV, CDR2 YYDKDF (reference sequence). J gave up 11 bases and V 3 bases, and 12 bases lay outside the gene matches.

This receptor was identified in a woman aged 55-75 years in good health. The specimen sequenced was blood. The V gene is TRBV15, the J gene TRBJ2-5; 10 bases align to TRBD1. The CDR3 is CATSRGQGSYNEQYF. CDR3 DNA sequence: TGTGCCACCAGCAGGGGACAGGGGTCCTACAATGAGCAGTACTTC.